One TCR beta chain is described in this entry. These data belong to a study of blood T cell repertoires in COVID-19. Using immunoSEQ multiplex PCR, the repertoire was profiled, and TCRdb retains in-frame clones only, with some absent. The table includes roughly 27,000 clones, around 90% detected once. The TCR sequence derives from a human donor with active COVID-19. The donor label of this sample is uncertain. Sequencing was performed on peripheral blood.

CDR3 bases: TGTGCCAGCAGCGTCGGGACTAGCGGGAGGATCCCCGCAGAGCAGTACTTC. This translates into CASSVGTSGRIPAEQYF. The genes are TRBV7-2 and TRBJ2-7; TRBD2 matches at 15 bases. J was trimmed by 7 bases and V by 5 bases; bases with no gene match: 12. CDR1 SGHTA and CDR2 FQGNSA come from the germline V gene. The CDR3 loop spans 17 amino acids.